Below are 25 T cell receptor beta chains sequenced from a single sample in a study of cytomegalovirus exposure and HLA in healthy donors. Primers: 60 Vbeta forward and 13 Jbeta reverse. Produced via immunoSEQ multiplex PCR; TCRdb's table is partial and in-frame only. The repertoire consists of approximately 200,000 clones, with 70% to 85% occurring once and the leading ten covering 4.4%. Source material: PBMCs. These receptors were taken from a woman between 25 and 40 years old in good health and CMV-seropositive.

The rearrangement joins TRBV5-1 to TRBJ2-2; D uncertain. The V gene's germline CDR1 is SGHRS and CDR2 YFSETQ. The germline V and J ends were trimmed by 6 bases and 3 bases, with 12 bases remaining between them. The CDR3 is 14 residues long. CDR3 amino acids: CASTLREDTGELFF. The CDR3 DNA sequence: TGCGCCAGCACCCTACGAGAAGACACCGGGGAGCTGTTTTTT.

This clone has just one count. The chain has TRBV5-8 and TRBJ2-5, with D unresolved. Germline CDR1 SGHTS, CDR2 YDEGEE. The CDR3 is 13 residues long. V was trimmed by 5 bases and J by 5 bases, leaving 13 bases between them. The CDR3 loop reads CASSYYFGETQYF. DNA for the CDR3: TGTGCCAGCAGTTACTATTTCGGGGAGACCCAGTACTTC.

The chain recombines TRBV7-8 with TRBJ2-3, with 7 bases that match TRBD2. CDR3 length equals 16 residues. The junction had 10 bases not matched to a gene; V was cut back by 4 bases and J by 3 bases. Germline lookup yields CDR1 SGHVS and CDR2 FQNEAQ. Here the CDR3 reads CASSSQIQRGTDTQYF. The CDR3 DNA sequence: TGTGCCAGCAGCTCGCAAATCCAGCGGGGAACAGATACGCAGTATTTT.

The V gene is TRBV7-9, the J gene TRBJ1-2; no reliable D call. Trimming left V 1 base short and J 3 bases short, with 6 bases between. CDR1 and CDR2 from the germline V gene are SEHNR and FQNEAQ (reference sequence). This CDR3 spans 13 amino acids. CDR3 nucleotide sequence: TGTGCCAGCAGCTTAGGACGGGACTATGGCTACACCTTC. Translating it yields CASSLGRDYGYTF.

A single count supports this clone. CDR3 nucleotide sequence: TGTGCCAGCAGCCCTCCGGGACTATCTTCCTACGAGCAGTACTTC. Protein sequence: CASSPPGLSSYEQYF. The rearrangement joins TRBV4-2 to TRBJ2-7; the match to TRBD2 covers 7 bases. Germline loops: CDR1 LGHNA, CDR2 YNFKEQ. This CDR3 has 15 residues. The ends lost 4 bases at V and 1 base at J; junction bases unmatched: 7.

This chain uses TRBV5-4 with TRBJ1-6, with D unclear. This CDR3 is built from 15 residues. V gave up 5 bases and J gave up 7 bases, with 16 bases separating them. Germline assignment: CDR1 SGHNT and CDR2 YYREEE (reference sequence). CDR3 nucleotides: TGTGCCAGCAGGGGTACGGGGTTGGGGAATTCACCCCTCCACTTT. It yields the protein CASRGTGLGNSPLHF.

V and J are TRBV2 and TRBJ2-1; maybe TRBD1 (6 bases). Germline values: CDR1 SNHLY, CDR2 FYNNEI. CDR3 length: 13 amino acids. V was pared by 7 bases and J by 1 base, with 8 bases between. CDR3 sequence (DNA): TGTGCCAGCACAGGACAGTCCTACAATGAGCAGTTCTTC. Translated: CASTGQSYNEQFF. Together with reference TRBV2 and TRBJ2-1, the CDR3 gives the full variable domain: EPEVTQTPSHQVTQMGQEVILRCVPISNHLYFYWYRQILGQKVEFLVSFYNNEISEKSEIFDDQFSVERPDGSNFTLKIRSTKLEDSAMYFCASTGQSYNEQFFGPGTRLTVL.

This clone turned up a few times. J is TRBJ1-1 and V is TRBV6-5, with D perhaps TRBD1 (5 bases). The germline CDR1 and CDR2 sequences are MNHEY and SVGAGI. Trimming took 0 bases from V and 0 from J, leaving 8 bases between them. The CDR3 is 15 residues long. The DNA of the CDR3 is TGTGCCAGCAGTTACTCGGGGGGGATGAACACTGAAGCTTTCTTT. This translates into CASSYSGGMNTEAFF.

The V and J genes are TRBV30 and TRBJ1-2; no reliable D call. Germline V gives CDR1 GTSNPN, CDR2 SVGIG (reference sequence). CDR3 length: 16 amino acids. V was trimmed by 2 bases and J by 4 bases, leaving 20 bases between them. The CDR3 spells CAWSSGSAPFGYGYTF. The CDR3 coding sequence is TGTGCCTGGAGTTCGGGGTCAGCCCCTTTTGGCTATGGCTACACCTTC.

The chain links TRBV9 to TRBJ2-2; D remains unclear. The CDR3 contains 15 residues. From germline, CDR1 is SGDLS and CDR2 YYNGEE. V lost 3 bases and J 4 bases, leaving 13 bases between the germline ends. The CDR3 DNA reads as TGTGCCAGCAGCGCCCGAATGGCGGTCACCGGGGAGCTGTTTTTT. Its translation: CASSARMAVTGELFF.

The CDR3 DNA follows: TGCGCCAGCAGCCCCCTGGCGGCGGCGTACGCCAAAAACATTCAGTACTTC. Translated: CASSPLAAAYAKNIQYF. V and J are TRBV5-1 and TRBJ2-4; D ambiguous. The ends were cut back, 4 bases at V and 1 base at J, with 18 bases in the middle. This CDR3 comprises 17 residues. Germline lookup yields CDR1 SGHRS and CDR2 YFSETQ.

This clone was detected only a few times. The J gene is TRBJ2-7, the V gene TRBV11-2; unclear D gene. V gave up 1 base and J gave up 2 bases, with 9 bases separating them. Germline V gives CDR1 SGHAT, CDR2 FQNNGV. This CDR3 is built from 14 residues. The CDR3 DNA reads TGTGCCAGCAGCTTAGTGGCGGTTCCCTACGAGCAGTACTTC. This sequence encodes CASSLVAVPYEQYF.

CDR3: CSASQNTEAFF. The CDR3 DNA reads TGCAGTGCTAGCCAGAACACTGAAGCTTTCTTT. V is TRBV20-1 and J is TRBJ1-1, with D unresolved. Germline V gives CDR1 DFQATT, CDR2 SNEGSKA (reference sequence). CDR3 length: 11 amino acids. Deletions cut 3 bases from V and 1 base from J, with 3 bases between.

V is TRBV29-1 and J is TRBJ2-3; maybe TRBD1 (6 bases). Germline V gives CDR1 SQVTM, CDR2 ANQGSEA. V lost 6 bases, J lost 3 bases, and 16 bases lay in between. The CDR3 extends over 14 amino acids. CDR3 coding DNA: TGCAGCGTCCTCCGGGACATAGGGACAGATACGCAGTATTTT. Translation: CSVLRDIGTDTQYF.

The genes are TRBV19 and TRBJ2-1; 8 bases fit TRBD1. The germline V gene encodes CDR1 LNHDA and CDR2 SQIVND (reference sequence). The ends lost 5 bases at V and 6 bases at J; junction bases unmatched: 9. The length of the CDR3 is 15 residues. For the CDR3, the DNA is TGTGCCAGTAGTCCTGGACAGGGTGGAATCAATGAGCAGTTCTTC. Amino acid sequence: CASSPGQGGINEQFF.

CDR3 sequence (DNA): TGTGCCATCAGTCGGGAGGCCTATGGCTACACCTTC. Translation: CAISREAYGYTF. The chain is built from TRBV10-3 and TRBJ1-2; no firm D call. With 5 bases removed from V and 4 bases from J, the gap between germline ends came to 8 bases. CDR1 and CDR2 (germline): ENHRY, SYGVKD. The CDR3 has 12 amino acids.

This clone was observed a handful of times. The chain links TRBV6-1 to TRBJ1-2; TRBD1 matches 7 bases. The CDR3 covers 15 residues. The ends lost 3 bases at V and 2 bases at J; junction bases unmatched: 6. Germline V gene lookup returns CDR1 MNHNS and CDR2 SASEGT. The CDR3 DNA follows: TGTGCCAGCAGTGATGGGGACAGTACCAACTATGGCTACACCTTC. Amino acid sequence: CASSDGDSTNYGYTF.

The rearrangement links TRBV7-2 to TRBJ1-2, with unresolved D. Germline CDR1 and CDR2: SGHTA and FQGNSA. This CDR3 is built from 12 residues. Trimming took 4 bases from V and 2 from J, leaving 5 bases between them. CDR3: CASSSSNYGYTF. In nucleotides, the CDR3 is TGTGCCAGCAGCTCCTCCAACTATGGCTACACCTTC.

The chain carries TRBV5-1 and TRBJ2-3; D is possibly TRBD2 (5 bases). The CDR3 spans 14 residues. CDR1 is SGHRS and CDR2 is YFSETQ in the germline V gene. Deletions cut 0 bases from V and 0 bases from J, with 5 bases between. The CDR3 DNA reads TGCGCCAGCAGCTTGGGAGGGAGCACAGATACGCAGTATTTT. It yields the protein CASSLGGSTDTQYF. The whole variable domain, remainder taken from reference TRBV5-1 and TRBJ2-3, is KAGVTQTPRYLIKTRGQQVTLSCSPISGHRSVSWYQQTPGQGLQFLFEYFSETQRNKGNFPGRFSGRQFSNSRSEMNVSTLELGDSALYLCASSLGGSTDTQYFGPGTRLTVL.

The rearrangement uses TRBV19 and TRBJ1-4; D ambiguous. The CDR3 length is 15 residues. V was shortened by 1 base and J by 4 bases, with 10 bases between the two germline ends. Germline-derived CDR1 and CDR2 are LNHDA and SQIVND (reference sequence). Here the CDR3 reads CASSIGGGGNEKLFF. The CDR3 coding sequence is TGTGCCAGTAGTATAGGTGGAGGCGGTAATGAAAAACTGTTTTTT.

The CDR3: CASSRDLAGGEQETQYF. The CDR3 DNA reads TGCGCCAGCAGCCGTGACTTAGCGGGGGGGGAGCAGGAGACCCAGTACTTC. V and J are TRBV5-1 and TRBJ2-5; TRBD2 matches 11 bases. The CDR3 sequence is 17 residues long. Germline CDR1 is SGHRS and CDR2 is YFSETQ. The V segment lost 4 bases and the J segment 5 bases; nucleotides outside the gene matches: 13.

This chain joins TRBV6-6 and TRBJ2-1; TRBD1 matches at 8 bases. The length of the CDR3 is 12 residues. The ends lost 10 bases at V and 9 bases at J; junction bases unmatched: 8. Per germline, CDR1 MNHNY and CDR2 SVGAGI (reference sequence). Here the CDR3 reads CATNRGLGEQFF. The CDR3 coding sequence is TGTGCCACAAACAGGGGGTTGGGTGAGCAGTTCTTC.

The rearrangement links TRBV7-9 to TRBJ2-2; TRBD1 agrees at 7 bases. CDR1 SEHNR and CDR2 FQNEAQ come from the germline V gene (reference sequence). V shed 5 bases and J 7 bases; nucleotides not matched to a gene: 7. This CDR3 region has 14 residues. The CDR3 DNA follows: TGTGCCAGCAGCCAGGGGACAGTCAGCGGGGAGCTGTTTTTT. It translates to CASSQGTVSGELFF. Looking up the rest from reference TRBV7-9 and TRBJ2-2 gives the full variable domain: DTGVSQNPRHKITKRGQNVTFRCDPISEHNRLYWYRQTLGQGPEFLTYFQNEAQLEKSRLLSDRFSAERPKGSFSTLEIQRTEQGDSAMYLCASSQGTVSGELFFGEGSRLTVL.

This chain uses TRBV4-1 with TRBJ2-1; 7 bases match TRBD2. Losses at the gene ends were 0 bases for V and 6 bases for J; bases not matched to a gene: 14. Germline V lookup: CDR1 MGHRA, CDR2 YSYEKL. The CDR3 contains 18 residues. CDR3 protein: CASSQDPRLAPRGNEQFF. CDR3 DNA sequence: TGCGCCAGCAGCCAAGATCCCCGACTAGCCCCTAGGGGCAATGAGCAGTTCTTC.

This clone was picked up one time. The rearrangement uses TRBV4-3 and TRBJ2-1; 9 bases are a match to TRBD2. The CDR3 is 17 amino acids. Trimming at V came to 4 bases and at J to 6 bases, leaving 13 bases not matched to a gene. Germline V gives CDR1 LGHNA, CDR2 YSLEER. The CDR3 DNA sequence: TGCGCCAGCAGCCCCTCCCCTAGCGCGGGAGGGTTCAATGAGCAGTTCTTC. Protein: CASSPSPSAGGFNEQFF.